This T cell receptor beta chain was obtained from a study of CD8+ T cells in alopecia areata. Across the whole study: Treated patients were given 5 to 10 mg oral tofacitinib twice daily. Study-wide results and limits: Among the top 100, expanded CD8+ clones were significantly decreased by tofacitinib, as was scalp clonality. With tofacitinib ongoing, many expanded lesional clones persisted in both scalp and blood.

The sequencing template was cDNA reverse transcribed from extracted RNA. Assay used: immunoSEQ multiplex PCR; TCRdb lists only in-frame clones, some missing. This sample has about 290,000 clones; nearly 60% occur once, and the top ten carry under 2%. Treatment here: oral pan-JAK inhibitor, 5-10 mg twice daily. Peripheral blood samples and lesional scalp punch biopsies were obtained from alopecia areata patients. CDR1 LNHDA and CDR2 SQIVND come from the germline V gene (reference sequence). V dropped 10 bases and J dropped 6; count of bases not matched to a gene: 5. CDR3 length equals 11 residues. A remark on this clone: The antigen remains undetermined.

Specimen: CD4+ T cells sorted from blood, collected at week 24, from a patient treated with tofacitinib. The clonotype comes from a human donor with alopecia areata. V gene TRBV19 combines with J gene TRBJ1-2; 7 bases match TRBD1. CDR3 nucleotide sequence: TGTGCCATACAGGGGAGCGATGGCTACACCTTC. It translates to CAIQGSDGYTF.